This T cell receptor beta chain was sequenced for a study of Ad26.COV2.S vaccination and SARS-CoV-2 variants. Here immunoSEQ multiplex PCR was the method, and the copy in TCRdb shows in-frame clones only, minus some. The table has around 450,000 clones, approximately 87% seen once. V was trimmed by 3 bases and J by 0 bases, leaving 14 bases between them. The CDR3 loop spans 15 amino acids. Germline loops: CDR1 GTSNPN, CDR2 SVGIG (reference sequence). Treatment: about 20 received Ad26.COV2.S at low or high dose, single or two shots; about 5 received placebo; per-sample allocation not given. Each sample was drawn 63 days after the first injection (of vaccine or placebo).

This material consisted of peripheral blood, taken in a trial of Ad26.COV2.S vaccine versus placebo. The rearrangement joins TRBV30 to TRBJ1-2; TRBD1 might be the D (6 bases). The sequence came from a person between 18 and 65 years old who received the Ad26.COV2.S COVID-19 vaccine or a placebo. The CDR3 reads CAWSRDKSSNYGYTF. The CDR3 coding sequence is TGTGCCTGGAGCAGGGACAAGAGTTCTAACTATGGCTACACCTTC.